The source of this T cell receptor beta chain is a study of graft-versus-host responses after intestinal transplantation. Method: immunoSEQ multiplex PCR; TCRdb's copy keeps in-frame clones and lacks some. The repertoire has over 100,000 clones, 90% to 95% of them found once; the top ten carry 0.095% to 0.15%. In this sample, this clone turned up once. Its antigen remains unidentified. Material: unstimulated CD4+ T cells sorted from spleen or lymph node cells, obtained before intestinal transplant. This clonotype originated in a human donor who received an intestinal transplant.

The CDR3 sequence: CASSLVPSGSDTQYF. The CDR3, as DNA: TGTGCCAGCAGCTTGGTCCCTAGCGGATCAGATACGCAGTATTTT. The V call is TRBV5-6, the J call TRBJ2-3; 7 bases match TRBD2. This CDR3 is 15 amino acids long. CDR1 is SGHDT and CDR2 is YYEEEE in the germline V gene. V lost 0 bases, J lost 4 bases, and 5 bases stayed unmatched.